The entry that follows covers one TCR beta chain sequence. What it binds is not known. Assay: immunoSEQ multiplex PCR; the TCRdb copy retains only in-frame clones and omits some. The table shows 150,000 or so clones, with 80% to 90% occurring only once. The trim removed 3 bases at V and 6 bases at J, leaving 19 bases unmatched. Germline CDR1 MDHEN, CDR2 SYDVKM. CDR3 length: 21 residues. This record comes from a study of cytomegalovirus exposure and HLA in healthy donors. General study findings and limits: Some public TCRs appeared in many individuals, while most sequences were rare.

This TCR was recovered from a woman aged 25 to 45 in good health and CMV-seropositive. The material sequenced was PBMCs. V and J are TRBV28 and TRBJ2-3; 15 bases line up with TRBD2. CDR3 sequence: CASSFRQGLAGGKGILDTQYF. CDR3 DNA: TGTGCCAGCAGTTTCCGCCAGGGACTAGCGGGAGGAAAGGGGATATTGGATACGCAGTATTTT.